The T cell receptor (beta chain) under discussion was sequenced for a study of blood T cell repertoires in COVID-19. Turning to the study itself: From T cells, B-cell-depleted T cells, or PBMCs came the material, which was cDNA or gDNA.

In the original analysis: Amplification with reference gene primers provided the estimates of nucleated cell counts. Profiling relied on immunoSEQ multiplex PCR, and the TCRdb table lists in-frame clones only, not all of them. The V and J calls and clone size are taken from that table; D and trimming were inferred from the DNA. The table includes approximately 150,000 clones, 70% to 80% detected once. The CDR3 length is 14 residues. J gave up 6 bases and V 1 base, and 7 bases lay outside the gene matches. Germline V lookup: CDR1 GTSNPN, CDR2 SVGIG (reference sequence). While infection was still active, Seattle patients were enrolled and then followed longitudinally.

The sequence derives from a woman in her sixties with COVID-19, enrolled during active disease. The V and J genes are TRBV30 and TRBJ2-5; 8 positions agree with TRBD1. Sequenced sample: peripheral blood. This chain's CDR3 is CAWSAGGAGKTQYF. As DNA, the CDR3 is TGTGCCTGGAGTGCAGGGGGCGCCGGGAAGACCCAGTACTTC.